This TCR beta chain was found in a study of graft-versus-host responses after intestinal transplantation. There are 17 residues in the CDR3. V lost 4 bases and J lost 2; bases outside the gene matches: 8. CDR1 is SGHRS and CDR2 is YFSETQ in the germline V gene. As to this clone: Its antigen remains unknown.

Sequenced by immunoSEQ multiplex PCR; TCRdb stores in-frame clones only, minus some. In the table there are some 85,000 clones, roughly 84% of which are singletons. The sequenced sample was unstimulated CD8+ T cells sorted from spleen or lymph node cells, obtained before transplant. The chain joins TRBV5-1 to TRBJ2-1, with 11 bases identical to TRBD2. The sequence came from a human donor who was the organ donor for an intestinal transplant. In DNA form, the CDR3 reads TGCGCCAGCAGCCTATTGACTAGCGGGGCGGCCTACAATGAGCAGTTCTTC. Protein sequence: CASSLLTSGAAYNEQFF.